This T cell receptor beta chain was identified during a study of shared clonotypes between healthy human individuals. For the study at large: Two female and a few male donors aged 18 to 49 were enrolled.

Repertoires were generated with immunoSEQ multiplex PCR, while TCRdb's copy carries only in-frame clones and drops some. The sample shows some 2.3 million clones, over 85% of them seen only once. Only Caucasian adults living in Nashville, Tennessee made up the donor group. Naive CD4+ cells were CD45RA-selected; the remaining cells were memory. The study, taken as a whole, reports: Sample collection involved blood only; tissue repertoires are likely different.

Trimming removed 6 bases from V and 4 bases from J, with 7 bases in between. The germline V gene encodes CDR1 MNHEY and CDR2 SVGAGI. The CDR3 totals 13 residues. This clone is a singleton in its sample. Its antigen is unidentified. Additional DNA sequences in this sample encode the identical CDR3. This chain links TRBV6-5 with TRBJ2-6; D call uncertain. The clonotype comes from a man younger than 30 in good health. Some clones in this sample may be carry-over from other donors' samples. The sample taken for sequencing was naive CD4+ T cells from PBMCs. Subset of the sample: CD45RA+ positively selected. CDR3 DNA sequence: TGTGCCAGCAGCCCCGGCGGGGCCAACGTCCTGACTTTC. Translated, it gives CASSPGGANVLTF.